Listed here are 26 T cell receptor beta chains from one sample, sequenced in a study of T cells after yellow fever vaccination. TCRdb redid the calling of the 5' RACE reads with MiXCR, one entry per CDR3 protein. The data hold over 250,000 distinct CDR3 sequences, with roughly 5.2% observed a single time. The input for sequencing was CD4+ T cells sorted from PBMCs, taken on the day of the yellow fever booster vaccination. The receptors here all came from a young man who received the YFV17D yellow fever vaccine.

This clonotype was detected only a few times. The rearrangement uses TRBV18 and TRBJ2-1; 11 nucleotides align to TRBD1. The CDR3 spans 16 residues. Germline lookup yields CDR1 KGHSH and CDR2 LQKENI. V gave up 2 bases and J gave up 8 bases; unmatched junction bases: 8. CDR3 protein: CASSPTGTGGTYEQFF. The DNA of the CDR3 is TGTGCCAGCTCACCAACCGGGACAGGGGGTACCTATGAGCAGTTCTTC.

J is TRBJ1-5 and V is TRBV27, with 10 bases fitting TRBD1. V shed 8 bases, J shed 5 bases, and the junction held 3 bases outside the gene matches. The CDR3 spans 13 residues. Germline CDR1 and CDR2: MNHEY and SMNVEV (reference sequence). The CDR3 here is CASRGQGHQPQHF. The CDR3 coding sequence is TGTGCCAGCCGGGGACAGGGGCATCAGCCCCAGCATTTT.

This clonotype was seen at least ten times. This sequence joins TRBV15 and TRBJ1-5; D perhaps matches TRBD1 (6 bases). The CDR3 sequence is 15 residues long. CDR1 LNHNV and CDR2 YYDKDF come from the germline V gene (reference sequence). V lost 0 bases and J lost 7, with 13 bases in between. CDR3 nucleotide sequence: TGTGCCACCAGCAGAGATCTACAGGGAAGACAGCCCCAGCATTTT. Encoded protein: CATSRDLQGRQPQHF.

The rearrangement joins TRBV11-2 to TRBJ2-5; D unresolved. From germline, CDR1 is SGHAT and CDR2 FQNNGV. V lost 0 bases to trimming and J lost 5 bases, with 13 bases between them. The CDR3 has 15 amino acids. CDR3 in amino acids: CASSLDGAARETQYF. Here the CDR3 DNA reads TGTGCCAGCAGCTTAGATGGAGCAGCCCGGGAGACCCAGTACTTC.

The chain carries TRBV7-9 and TRBJ1-2; possible D gene TRBD1, 5 bases. Trimming took 1 base from V and 14 from J, leaving 23 bases between them. This CDR3 contains 15 residues. The germline CDR1 and CDR2 sequences are SEHNR and FQNEAQ (reference sequence). The CDR3 sequence is CASSLEGEPGETETF. DNA for the CDR3: TGTGCCAGCAGCTTAGAAGGCGAGCCGGGGGAAACTGAAACCTTC.

The V call is TRBV15, the J call TRBJ2-5, with D possibly called TRBD1 or TRBD2 (5 bases each). The CDR3 covers 12 residues. Trimming cost V 5 bases and J 4 bases, with 8 bases left between them. Germline CDR1 is LNHNV and CDR2 is YYDKDF (reference sequence). The CDR3 loop is CATSRDGETQYF. The CDR3 DNA reads as TGTGCCACCAGCCGGGACGGAGAGACCCAGTACTTC.

In this sample, this clonotype turned up many times. J is TRBJ1-1 and V is TRBV5-1, with 9 bases identical to TRBD1. The V segment lost 0 bases and the J segment 0 bases; nucleotides outside the gene matches: 9. The CDR3 has 18 amino acids. The germline CDR1 and CDR2 sequences are SGHRS and YFSETQ. CDR3 in amino acids: CASSLVGLGTGMNTEAFF. Written as DNA, the CDR3 is TGCGCCAGCAGCTTGGTCGGCCTGGGGACAGGGATGAACACTGAAGCTTTCTTT.

This chain links TRBV3-2 with TRBJ2-7; the D call in the table, TRBD2, was not verified against the DNA. TRBV3-2 is recorded as a pseudogene. The CDR3 consists of 14 residues. The CDR3 DNA reads TGTGCCAGCAGCCAAGATTTTGGGGCGGGCGAGCAGTACGTC. Its translation is CASSQDFGAGEQYV.

The chain couples TRBV5-1 to TRBJ1-4; D might be TRBD1 (5 bases). Germline CDR1 and CDR2: SGHRS and YFSETQ. The CDR3 contains 14 residues. The V end was cut by 4 bases, the J end by 8 bases, with 15 bases between. CDR3 in amino acids: CASSARRGNEKLFF. DNA of the CDR3: TGCGCCAGCAGCGCCCGAAGGGGAAACGAAAAACTGTTTTTT.

This clonotype was detected ten times or more. This rearrangement joins TRBV20-1 to TRBJ2-3; weak D call: TRBD1 (5 bases). Deletions cut 0 bases from V and 6 bases from J, with 10 bases between. From germline, CDR1 is DFQATT and CDR2 SNEGSKA (reference sequence). The CDR3 loop spans 13 amino acids. The DNA for the CDR3 is TGCAGTGCTAGAGAGTGGAAGGGGGATACGCAGTATTTT. Protein product: CSAREWKGDTQYF.

This clonotype was found many times. V and J are TRBV4-3 and TRBJ2-7; either TRBD1 or TRBD2 may fit D (5 bases each). CDR3 length: 16 residues. Germline CDR1 is LGHNA and CDR2 is YSLEER. V was shortened by 4 bases and J by 4 bases, with 20 bases between the two germline ends. Here the CDR3 reads CASSLREGQLGYEQYF. The CDR3 coding sequence is TGCGCCAGCAGCCTCAGAGAGGGGCAACTAGGTTACGAGCAGTACTTC.

This clonotype was recorded a few times. This chain links TRBV7-2 with TRBJ1-5; D ambiguous. Trimming cost V 4 bases and J 0 bases, with 10 bases left between them. Germline V gene sequence: CDR1 SGHTA, CDR2 FQGNSA. The CDR3 is 15 residues long. CDR3 in amino acids: CASSSGDYSNQPQHF. The CDR3 bases are TGTGCCAGCAGCTCCGGGGATTATAGCAATCAGCCCCAGCATTTT. The full variable domain, completed using reference TRBV7-2 and TRBJ1-5, is GAGVSQSPSNKVTEKGKDVELRCDPISGHTALYWYRQSLGQGLEFLIYFQGNSAPDKSGLPSDRFSAERTGGSVSTLTIQRTQQEDSAVYLCASSSGDYSNQPQHFGDGTRLSIL.

This clonotype appeared a few times. The chain employs TRBV12-3 or TRBV12-4 and TRBJ2-1; 9 bases match TRBD2. The CDR3 spans 15 residues. V was pared by 8 bases and J by 3 bases, with 8 bases of the junction left unmatched. DNA of the CDR3: TGTGCCAGCCGTGGGCGGGGGGGCTACTACAATGAGCAGTTCTTC. Its protein is CASRGRGGYYNEQFF.

This chain links TRBV11-2 with TRBJ2-3; 15 nucleotides agree with TRBD2. The CDR3 length is 21 residues. CDR1 SGHAT and CDR2 FQNNGV come from the germline V gene. V shed 5 bases, J shed 3 bases, and the junction held 18 bases outside the gene matches. The CDR3 region has the DNA TGTGCCAGCAGCCCGGGAGGGGGACTAGCGGGGGGAGCGGTAGGGACAGATACGCAGTATTTT. This codes for CASSPGGGLAGGAVGTDTQYF.

This clonotype has just a few counts. This chain joins TRBV19 and TRBJ1-5; D ambiguous. The V gene lost 5 bases and the J gene lost 4 bases, with 15 bases spanning the gap. CDR3 length: 15 amino acids. Per the germline V gene, CDR1 is LNHDA and CDR2 is SQIVND (reference sequence). The CDR3 loop is CASSGRAYTNQPQHF. CDR3 DNA: TGTGCCAGTAGTGGCCGGGCCTACACAAATCAGCCCCAGCATTTT. Full variable domain (remainder filled in from reference TRBV19 and TRBJ1-5): DGGITQSPKYLFRKEGQNVTLSCEQNLNHDAMYWYRQDPGQGLRLIYYSQIVNDFQKGDIAEGYSVSREKKESFPLTVTSAQKNPTAFYLCASSGRAYTNQPQHFGDGTRLSIL.

This clonotype was recorded a few times. The genes are TRBV12-3 or TRBV12-4 and TRBJ1-1; the match to TRBD1 covers 12 bases. The CDR3 is 17 residues long. Germline trimming cut 5 bases from V and 1 base from J; bases unmatched to any gene: 8. CDR3 residues: CASSPPPGQGANTEAFF. CDR3 coding DNA: TGTGCCAGCAGTCCCCCCCCGGGACAGGGGGCGAACACTGAAGCTTTCTTT.

This clonotype has just a few counts. The rearrangement uses TRBV4-3 and TRBJ1-2, with no clear D. Germline CDR1 LGHNA, CDR2 YSLEER. The CDR3 has 14 residues. V gave up 0 bases and J gave up 3 bases, with 8 bases separating them. The CDR3 DNA reads TGCGCCAGCAGCCAAGAGCCTGGGGACTATGGCTACACCTTC. Its translation is CASSQEPGDYGYTF.

This clonotype was seen only a few times. This sequence joins TRBV19 and TRBJ1-2; D uncertain. There are 15 residues in the CDR3. Germline V gene lookup returns CDR1 LNHDA and CDR2 SQIVND (reference sequence). V was pared by 4 bases and J by 4 bases, with 16 bases between. Here the CDR3 reads CASSTSRAKLYGYTF. The CDR3, as DNA: TGTGCCAGTAGTACGTCGAGGGCCAAACTCTATGGCTACACCTTC.

The sample holds many counts of this clonotype. The chain couples TRBV11-2 to TRBJ2-1, with D possibly matching TRBD2 (5 bases). CDR1 is SGHAT, CDR2 FQNNGV, per germline. Trimming cost V 6 bases and J 7 bases, with 13 bases left between them. The CDR3 is 13 residues long. CDR3 amino acids: CASSLGLQNEQFF. For the CDR3, the DNA is TGTGCCAGCAGTCTCGGACTTCAAAATGAGCAGTTCTTC.

The V and J genes are TRBV7-2 and TRBJ2-1; 7 nucleotides match TRBD2. There are 13 residues in the CDR3. V dropped 3 bases and J dropped 7; count of bases not matched to a gene: 3. Germline V gene sequence: CDR1 SGHTA, CDR2 FQGNSA. The CDR3 loop reads CASSFSGENEQFF. For the CDR3, the DNA is TGTGCCAGCAGCTTCAGCGGGGAGAATGAGCAGTTCTTC.

This clonotype was detected ten times or more. The V call is TRBV7-2, the J call TRBJ2-7, with D unresolved. Trimming pared 5 bases from V and 0 bases from J, leaving 14 bases between. The germline V gene has CDR1 SGHTA and CDR2 FQGNSA. The CDR3 is 15 amino acids. CDR3 nucleotide sequence: TGTGCCAGCAGCCTTACCTTGGGTCTCTCCTACGAGCAGTACTTC. Its protein product is CASSLTLGLSYEQYF. Supplemented by reference TRBV7-2 and TRBJ2-7, the full variable domain reads GAGVSQSPSNKVTEKGKDVELRCDPISGHTALYWYRQSLGQGLEFLIYFQGNSAPDKSGLPSDRFSAERTGGSVSTLTIQRTQQEDSAVYLCASSLTLGLSYEQYFGPGTRLTVT.

This clonotype occurred many times. The rearrangement joins TRBV29-1 to TRBJ2-5; D unresolved. The germline gives CDR1 SQVTM, CDR2 ANQGSEA. This CDR3 is built from 12 residues. Trimming pared 4 bases from V and 0 bases from J, leaving 6 bases between. CDR3 in DNA: TGCAGCGTTGTACAGAACCAAGAGACCCAGTACTTC. Amino acid sequence: CSVVQNQETQYF.

This chain uses TRBV28 with TRBJ1-3; 9 nucleotides line up with TRBD1. V lost 4 bases, J lost 3 bases, and 4 bases stayed unmatched. Per germline, CDR1 MDHEN and CDR2 SYDVKM. This CDR3 comprises 15 residues. The CDR3 reads CASSSPGQGGNTIYF. The CDR3 region has the DNA TGTGCCAGCAGTTCACCGGGACAGGGTGGAAACACCATATATTTT.

This clonotype was seen a handful of times. The chain links TRBV6-5 to TRBJ1-2; D not resolved. CDR1 is MNHEY and CDR2 is SVGAGI in the germline V gene. The CDR3 runs 14 residues. Trimming removed 2 bases from V and 3 bases from J, with 10 bases in between. This CDR3 is CASSYGPNYYGYTF. The CDR3 nucleotides are TGTGCCAGCAGTTACGGACCTAATTACTATGGCTACACCTTC.

The V and J genes are TRBV29-1 and TRBJ2-5, with D tentatively TRBD1 (5 bases). Trimming removed 1 base from V and 2 bases from J, with 14 bases in between. This CDR3 has 15 residues. Germline CDR1 SQVTM, CDR2 ANQGSEA. Here the CDR3 DNA reads TGCAGCGTTGAAGGCGGTTGGACATCTCAAGAGACCCAGTACTTC. Protein sequence: CSVEGGWTSQETQYF.

The chain has TRBV10-3 and TRBJ1-2; 10 bases are shared with TRBD1. Germline assignment: CDR1 ENHRY and CDR2 SYGVKD. V was clipped by 8 bases and J by 6 bases; unmatched bases: 6. The length of the CDR3 is 13 residues. This chain's CDR3 is CAIAPTGGNGYTF. For the CDR3, the DNA is TGTGCCATCGCCCCGACAGGGGGCAATGGCTACACCTTC.